These T cell receptor beta chains were read from a single sample in a study of immune evolution from preneoplasia to lung adenocarcinoma. Clones were read by immunoSEQ multiplex PCR, and TCRdb kept only the in-frame ones, dropping some. The data contain 35,000 or so clones, 74% of them singletons. Sequenced: FFPE invasive lung adenocarcinoma tissue. Receptors were obtained from a person aged 55 to 75 with lung adenocarcinoma. Both conserved end residues are part of each CDR3. A D gene is named only where the DNA matches it firmly. The listing skips clone size in some rows; elsewhere it reads once, few, many or a size class.

>-|-|TRBJ1-5|14|TRBV28
CASSLAGINQPQHF
TGTGCCAGCAGTTTGGCAGGGATTAATCAGCCCCAGCATTTT
>-|-|TRBJ2-7|14|TRBV28
CASSSISREKEQYF
TGTGCCAGCAGTTCCATCTCCCGGGAGAAAGAGCAGTACTTC
>-|-|TRBJ2-2|15|TRBV5-1
CASSLVIQDTGELFF
TGCGCCAGCAGCTTGGTTATCCAGGACACCGGGGAGCTGTTTTTT
>-|-|TRBJ2-7|16|TRBV25-1
CASSEGRRAGSYEQYF
TGTGCCAGCAGTGAAGGGAGGAGGGCGGGATCCTACGAGCAGTACTTC
>-|-|TRBJ1-1|14|TRBV6-6
CASSSNTRGTEAFF
TGTGCCAGCAGTTCCAATACACGGGGGACTGAAGCTTTCTTT
>-|-|TRBJ1-2|13|TRBV7-2
CASSPTGSYGYTF
TGTGCCAGCAGCCCCACGGGGTCCTATGGCTACACCTTC
>-|TRBD2|TRBJ2-2|18|TRBV7-2
CASSTGLAGGRGTGELFF
TGTGCCAGCAGCACGGGACTAGCGGGAGGGCGTGGCACCGGGGAGCTGTTTTTT
>-|-|TRBJ2-7|15|TRBV27
CASSRRDRFSYEQYF
TGTGCCAGCAGTAGGAGAGACAGATTCTCCTACGAGCAGTACTTC
>-|TRBD1|TRBJ1-1|11|TRBV7-2
CASRQGSEAFF
TGTGCCAGCAGACAGGGGTCGGAAGCTTTCTTT
>-|-|TRBJ2-3|12|TRBV7-2
CASSLVPDTQYF
TGTGCCAGCAGTTTAGTTCCAGATACGCAGTATTTT
>few|TRBD1|TRBJ1-2|15|TRBV19
CASSSPATGLGGYTF
TGTGCCAGTAGTAGCCCCGCGACAGGGCTTGGTGGCTACACCTTC
>once|-|TRBJ2-7|14|TRBV5-1
CASKDSSPPYEQYF
TGCGCCAGCAAAGACTCTTCCCCTCCCTACGAGCAGTACTTC
>-|TRBD1|TRBJ1-5|16|TRBV6-6
CASTGAGTGHNQPQHF
TGTGCCAGCACCGGAGCCGGGACAGGCCACAATCAGCCCCAGCATTTT
>-|-|TRBJ2-7|17|TRBV4-2
CASSLGAPGRINYEQYF
TGTGCCAGCAGCCTGGGCGCACCTGGACGGATAAATTACGAGCAGTACTTC
>-|-|TRBJ2-3|14|TRBV6-5
CASRRGRLTDTQYF
TGTGCCAGCAGGCGGGGTCGTCTGACGGATACGCAGTATTTT
>few|-|TRBJ1-3|16|TRBV28
CASSFGSESSGNTIYF
TGTGCCAGCAGTTTTGGCAGTGAAAGCTCTGGAAACACCATATATTTT
>few|-|TRBJ2-5|15|TRBV14
CASSPGKILKETQYF
TGTGCCAGCAGCCCCGGGAAGATTTTGAAAGAGACCCAGTACTTC
>-|TRBD1|TRBJ2-1|18|TRBV4-1
CASSQDVGQGSSYNEQFF
TGCGCCAGCAGCCAAGATGTAGGACAGGGCAGCTCCTACAATGAGCAGTTCTTC
>many|-|TRBJ2-5|13|TRBV29-1
CSGGLGQQETQYF
TGCAGCGGCGGTTTAGGGCAACAAGAGACCCAGTACTTC
>once|-|TRBJ1-1|13|TRBV11-2
CASSSERNTEAFF
TGTGCCAGCAGCTCGGAGAGGAACACTGAAGCTTTCTTT
>-|-|TRBJ2-3|15|TRBV5-1
CASSLATGHTDTQYF
TGCGCCAGCAGCTTGGCTACAGGGCATACAGATACGCAGTATTTT
>-|-|TRBJ2-7|13|TRBV5-4
CASSLGAPGEQYF
TGTGCCAGCAGCTTGGGGGCTCCGGGGGAGCAGTACTTC
>-|-|TRBJ1-1|14|TRBV21-1
CASSEAPLDTEAFF
TGTGCCAGCTCGGAGGCGCCTCTCGACACTGAAGCTTTCTTT
>-|-|TRBJ2-2|16|TRBV7-9
CASSLLQDINTGELFF
TGTGCCAGCAGCCTCCTACAGGACATCAACACCGGGGAGCTGTTTTTT
>few|TRBD2|TRBJ2-1|16|TRBV6-4
CASSDSSTGGYNEQFF
TGTGCCAGCAGTGACTCGTCAACGGGAGGATACAATGAGCAGTTCTTC
>few|TRBD1|TRBJ2-5|13|TRBV6-5
CASKGQGRETQYF
TGTGCCAGCAAAGGACAGGGCAGGGAGACCCAGTACTTC
>-|-|TRBJ2-2|15|TRBV7-6
CASSLGRENTGELFF
TGTGCCAGCAGCCTGGGGCGGGAGAACACCGGGGAGCTGTTTTTT
>-|-|TRBJ2-1|11|TRBV27
CASFQRYEQFF
TGTGCCAGCTTTCAGCGGTATGAGCAGTTCTTC
>-|-|TRBJ2-2|15|TRBV9
CASSGTAANTGELFF
TGTGCCAGCAGTGGGACTGCAGCGAACACCGGGGAGCTGTTTTTT
>-|-|TRBJ2-5|14|TRBV29-1
CSVEDQTGSKTQYF
TGCAGCGTTGAAGACCAAACAGGGTCGAAGACCCAGTACTTC